The rows below give T cell receptor beta chains drawn from one sample of a study of Graves' ophthalmopathy and Graves' hyperthyroidism. Each CDR3 protein is one row after TCRdb ran MiXCR on the multiplex PCR reads. The sample yields roughly 480,000 distinct CDR3 sequences, under 15% seen once. Sequenced input: blood. The receptors were gathered from a woman aged 30 to 39 with Graves' ophthalmopathy. CDR3s include the opening cysteine and the closing phenylalanine or tryptophan. Fields, in order: D gene, clone size, V gene, J gene, CDR3 length, CDR3 DNA, CDR3 protein. D genes are given only for firm matches. Rows give clone size only sometimes, using once, few, many, or a class for an expanded clone.

>.|few|TRBV30|TRBJ1-2|12
TGTGCCTGGAGTGGACGACAGATAAGCTACACCTTC
CAWSGRQISYTF
>.|many|TRBV2|TRBJ2-5|15
TGTGCCAGCAGTCCGGGGACGGGGTACCAAGAGACCCAGTACTTC
CASSPGTGYQETQYF
>TRBD1|many|TRBV29-1|TRBJ1-1|14
TGCAGCGTCTCTTCCGGGACAGGGAACACTGAAGCTTTCTTT
CSVSSGTGNTEAFF
>TRBD1|many|TRBV11-2|TRBJ1-6|16
TGTGCCAGCAGCGAGCGAGACAGGGGTCTTCGTTCACCCCTCCACTTT
CASSERDRGLRSPLHF
>.|once|TRBV28|TRBJ2-5|14
TGTGCCAGCCGCGCGGTTAGGGGCGGGGAGACCCAGTACTTC
CASRAVRGGETQYF
>.|many|TRBV12-3/TRBV12-4|TRBJ1-3|16
TGTGCCAGCAGTTTTGGGACGGTGAGCTCTGGAAACACCATATATTTT
CASSFGTVSSGNTIYF
>TRBD1|.|TRBV12-5|TRBJ1-1|16
TGTGCTAGTGGTTTGGTACAGGGGGGTCCGAACACTGAAGCTTTCTTT
CASGLVQGGPNTEAFF
>.|many|TRBV6-5|TRBJ1-1|15
TGTGCCAGCAGTTCTATTAAGCCCGGGACCACTGAAGCTTTCTTT
CASSSIKPGTTEAFF
>.|many|TRBV2|TRBJ2-5|12
TGTGCCAGCACGCGAAATGGAGAGACCCAGTACTTC
CASTRNGETQYF
>.|many|TRBV28|TRBJ2-5|16
TGTGCCACCCAGGATGGAGGGAGTTGGAAACAAGAGACCCAGTACTTC
CATQDGGSWKQETQYF
>.|many|TRBV3-1|TRBJ2-7|11
TGTGCCAGCAGCCAAAACTACGAGCAGTACTTC
CASSQNYEQYF
>TRBD2|.|TRBV12-3/TRBV12-4|TRBJ2-5|14
TGTGCCAGCAGCCTACCGGGACTAGAAGAGACCCAGTACTTC
CASSLPGLEETQYF
>TRBD1|many|TRBV28|TRBJ1-1|15
TGTGCCAGCAGTTTAAGTGACAGGGCGGCCTCTGAAGCTTTCTTT
CASSLSDRAASEAFF
>.|many|TRBV11-2|TRBJ2-7|14
TGTGCCAGCAGCTTAGCTCCCGTCGGGGCCGAGCAGTACTTC
CASSLAPVGAEQYF
>TRBD1|many|TRBV20-1|TRBJ1-5|14
TGCAGTGCTCCAATTCAGGGGGCGTTTCAGCCCCAGCATTTT
CSAPIQGAFQPQHF
>TRBD1|many|TRBV27|TRBJ1-6|14
TGTGCCAGCAGCTGGACAGGGGGTGAATCACCCCTCCACTTT
CASSWTGGESPLHF
>TRBD1|few|TRBV6-1|TRBJ1-5|18
TGTGCCAGCAGTGACCTCCCTAGACAGGGCGATTTCAATCAGCCCCAGCATTTT
CASSDLPRQGDFNQPQHF
>TRBD1|many|TRBV6-5|TRBJ2-7|14
TGTGCCAGCGGCTGGACAGGGTACACCTACGAGCAGTACTTC
CASGWTGYTYEQYF
>.|many|TRBV15|TRBJ2-7|13
TGTGCCACCAGCAGAGATTACGAGTACGAGCAGTACTTC
CATSRDYEYEQYF
>.|many|TRBV5-1|TRBJ2-7|14
TGCGCCAGCAGCTTGATTGGACAGTCCTACGAGCAGTACTTC
CASSLIGQSYEQYF
>.|many|TRBV28|TRBJ2-7|14
TGTGCCAGCACCAATGGGGGGACCATACGAAGGCAGTACTTC
CASTNGGTIRRQYF
>.|many|TRBV12-3/TRBV12-4|TRBJ1-2|13
TGTGCCAGCAGCCACCCTAACAACTATGGCTACACCTTC
CASSHPNNYGYTF
>.|few|TRBV12-3/TRBV12-4|TRBJ2-2|15
TGTGCCAGCAGTGCGTCGAGAGGGCACACCGGGGAGCTGTTTTTT
CASSASRGHTGELFF
>.|many|TRBV20-1|TRBJ1-1|14
TGCAGTGCCGCAGCAGGACACTTGAACACTGAAGCTTTCTTT
CSAAAGHLNTEAFF
>.|many|TRBV27|TRBJ2-7|13
TGTGCCAGCAGCCCGGGACACCAGTGGGAGCAGTACTTC
CASSPGHQWEQYF
>.|many|TRBV7-6|TRBJ2-7|13
TGTGCCAGCAGCTTTGGGGGGCACTACGAGCAGTACTTC
CASSFGGHYEQYF
>.|many|TRBV6-1|TRBJ2-7|11
TGTGCCAGCAGTGAAGACACCGAGCAGTACTTC
CASSEDTEQYF
>.|many|TRBV29-1|TRBJ1-1|15
TGCAGCGCCCCGAAGCATATAGGGTATGGCACTGAAGCTTTCTTT
CSAPKHIGYGTEAFF
>.|many|TRBV4-1|TRBJ2-7|12
TGCGCCAGCAGGCCCGCAAGGGGCGAGCAGTACTTC
CASRPARGEQYF
>TRBD1|many|TRBV20-1|TRBJ1-5|16
TGCAGTGCCCCGGACCTCGGACAGGGGGAAGTTCAGCCCCAGCATTTT
CSAPDLGQGEVQPQHF
>.|.|TRBV7-9|TRBJ2-7|14
TGTGCCAGCTCTTTAACTAGTAGGAGCGACGAGCAGTACTTC
CASSLTSRSDEQYF
>TRBD2|.|TRBV7-9|TRBJ2-7|15
TGTGCCAGCAGTCATACTAGCGGGGGAACCTACGAGCAGTACTTC
CASSHTSGGTYEQYF
>TRBD2|many|TRBV7-2|TRBJ2-7|15
TGTGCCAGCAGCCGAGGACTAGCGGGAGGCTACGAGCAGTACTTC
CASSRGLAGGYEQYF
>.|many|TRBV30|TRBJ2-2|10
TGTGCCTTCAGGGTCGGGGAGCTGTTTTTT
CAFRVGELFF
>.|many|TRBV5-1|TRBJ2-7|15
TGCGCCAGCAGCTTGGGAGGTAGGGTTTCCTACGAGCAGTACTTC
CASSLGGRVSYEQYF
>.|many|TRBV19|TRBJ1-1|11
TGTGCCAGTAGCATTGGCGTTGAAGCTTTCTTT
CASSIGVEAFF
>.|.|TRBV28|TRBJ1-2|11
TGTGCCACAGACTCTAACTATGGCTACACCTTC
CATDSNYGYTF
>.|few|TRBV12-3/TRBV12-4|TRBJ1-1|15
TGTGCCAGCAGTGCCGCAGGGAGGATGGACACTGAAGCTTTCTTT
CASSAAGRMDTEAFF
>.|few|TRBV27|TRBJ2-7|16
TGTGCCAGCAGCGCTTCCTTAGGGGTTGGAACCTACGAGCAGTACTTC
CASSASLGVGTYEQYF
>.|many|TRBV12-3/TRBV12-4|TRBJ1-1|13
TGTGCCAGCAGTTACCCCATGAACACTGAAGCTTTCTTT
CASSYPMNTEAFF
>.|many|TRBV28|TRBJ2-7|15
TGTGCCAGCAGTTTACCAAGTTTTCGGGGGAACGAGCAGTACTTC
CASSLPSFRGNEQYF
>.|many|TRBV7-2|TRBJ2-7|13
TGTGCCAGCAGCCTTATAGGGGGGCGGGAGCAGTACTTC
CASSLIGGREQYF
>TRBD1|.|TRBV12-3/TRBV12-4|TRBJ2-7|15
TGTGCCAGCAGTCCGACAGGGGCCTCCTCCTACGAGCAGTACTTC
CASSPTGASSYEQYF
>TRBD2|.|TRBV5-1|TRBJ2-1|17
TGCGCCAGCAGATTGGAGGCTAGCGGGAGCTCCTACAATGAGCAGTTCTTC
CASRLEASGSSYNEQFF
>.|few|TRBV30|TRBJ2-2|14
TGTGCCTGGATGTCCAGGCTGAACACCGGGGAGCTGTTTTTT
CAWMSRLNTGELFF
>.|many|TRBV6-1|TRBJ2-2|13
TGTGCCAGCACAAGGGGCGAGGCCGGGGAGCTGTTTTTT
CASTRGEAGELFF
>.|many|TRBV2|TRBJ1-5|16
TGTGCCAGCAGACCCGAGCCACAGGGTATCGGTCAGCCCCAGCATTTT
CASRPEPQGIGQPQHF
>.|many|TRBV12-3/TRBV12-4|TRBJ2-5|14
TGTGCCAGCAGCTTAGGGCGGATACAAGAGACCCAGTACTTC
CASSLGRIQETQYF
>TRBD2|many|TRBV11-2|TRBJ2-4|20
TGTGCCAGCAGCCGACGGGGGACTAGCGGGAGAAACGAGGCCAAAAACATTCAGTACTTC
CASSRRGTSGRNEAKNIQYF
>.|many|TRBV6-5|TRBJ1-6|16
TGTGCCAGCAGTTACTCGGGGCATTTTCGAAGCTCACCCCTCCACTTT
CASSYSGHFRSSPLHF
>.|few|TRBV30|TRBJ1-2|13
TGTGCCTGGAGTGTGCTTGACTCCGAGGGCTACACCTTC
CAWSVLDSEGYTF
>TRBD2|few|TRBV3-1|TRBJ2-7|15
TGTGCCAGCAGCCAGGCGGGACTAGCGGTTTACGAGCAGTACTTC
CASSQAGLAVYEQYF
>.|many|TRBV20-1|TRBJ1-1|16
TGCAGTGCTACCCCTGCGCTACAGGTTTACAACACTGAAGCTTTCTTT
CSATPALQVYNTEAFF
>TRBD2|.|TRBV29-1|TRBJ2-5|15
TGCAGCGTAATACTAGCGGGTTACCCCCAAGAGACCCAGTACTTC
CSVILAGYPQETQYF